This paragraph reports one TCR beta chain. The antigen it recognizes is unknown. Base qualities are not provided; no much larger clone lies one nucleotide away. The collaborating institutions used their own protocols to collect whole blood in K2EDTA tubes. For TCRbeta analysis, collaborator samples were shipped as frozen whole blood, as isolated PBMCs, or as DNA extracted from either sample type. The sample originates from a study of blood T cell repertoires in COVID-19 (dated by TCRdb to 2018 to 2020). A note on the overall study: Samples covering the acute and convalescent phases of COVID-19 were provided by collaborators in the United States, Italy and Spain. Nearly every sample came with metadata listing a de-identified subject ID, COVID-19 status, age in years and sex. Where available, HLA class I and class II types were obtained from metadata supplied by the sample provider rather than from assay-based typing. The prospective study material was composed of cDNA or gDNA derived from T cells, B-cell-depleted T cells, or PBMCs. The samples were drawn from the first 160 participants of the ongoing ImmuneRACE study and from 1,254 subjects provided by 6 global collaborators. Subjects who had been exposed to COVID-19, were actively infected with it, or had recovered from it provided the deeply sampled blood TCRbeta repertoires that made up the dataset. The repertoires were released in a freely available public database intended as a resource for research on the immune response to SARS-CoV-2.

TCRbeta CDR3 regions were amplified from genomic DNA using the immunoSEQ Assay, a bias-controlled multiplex PCR. The study's processing was this. Nucleated cell counts per sample were estimated from amplification of reference gene primers within the assay. To quantify the absolute abundance of each unique TCRbeta CDR3 rearrangement, sequence reads were collapsed and filtered. For each sample, productive Simpson clonality was calculated by taking the square root of Simpson's diversity index across productive rearrangements. Here the immuneACCESS table is served through TCRdb, limited to in-frame sequences with V and J called. Missing clones are a known gap in these copies; in checked studies unresolved V genes cover under half, and the rest lacks a known reason. The DNA was the basis for D and trimming; V, J and clone size are from that table. The sample data list some 300,000 clones, and over 80% of these were observed just once. The top ten hold 4.1% of the sample.

General conclusions and limits of the study: The amount of clinical and demographic metadata varied by source and participant and was provided uncurated.

The CDR3 measures 18 amino acids from cysteine to phenylalanine. The read is trimmed to its CDR3 DNA, 54 bases read in frame from base 1. The germline V gene (reference sequence) yields MNHEY for CDR1 and SMNVEV for CDR2. V loses 3 bases, J loses 0 bases, and the germline ends lie 18 bases apart. The chain couples TRBV27 to TRBJ1-3; 5 matching bases give a weak D call of TRBD1. The source is a woman aged 50 to 60 with active or convalescent COVID-19. Sample: peripheral blood. CDR3 reads: CASSFRPGGVGSGNTIYF. The DNA sequence is TGTGCCAGCAGTTTCCGACCCGGGGGGGTCGGCTCTGGAAACACCATATATTTT.